This T cell receptor (beta chain) was obtained from a study of beta chain features in type 1 diabetes listed by TCRdb under 2018. Some background on the complete study: Patients and healthy donors did not differ in mean age, gender distribution, total cell number or subset yield. A total of about 110,000,000 sorted cells were examined across all samples, and a strong correlation was observed between cell number per subset and RNA yield. The study compared the TCRB repertoires of sorted circulating CD4+ T cell subsets in recently diagnosed type 1 diabetes patients with those in matched healthy donors. Regulatory and stem cell-like memory subsets were isolated from only 8 patients and 8 healthy donors, whereas naive and central memory subsets came from all 30 or so donors. Results and caveats for the whole study, not just this receptor: PCR may preferentially amplify shorter templates, but because patient and control samples were amplified and corrected together, any resulting skew would affect both groups equally. Only small numbers of individuals were included in the HLA sub-analyses, which left unresolved whether HLA type had any influence on TCRB rearrangement. Type 1 diabetes patients showed a moderate but significant shortening of TCRB CDR3 length in all four CD4+ subsets. Sequencing cDNA rather than genomic DNA could over-represent highly expressing activated cells, although activation and CD3 levels did not differ between groups. Naive, central memory and regulatory TCRB repertoires appeared more similar among patients than among healthy donors. At VDJ recombination sites, type 1 diabetes patients had fewer insertions and more deleted nucleotides, which implies abnormalities in thymic rearrangement.

Worth noting for this clone: Its antigen target is currently unknown. Per-nucleotide qualities are absent, and no much larger clonotype sits a single base away.

A single peripheral blood draw of 90 to 150 mL on average was collected from each donor into heparinised tubes. Using a panel that included CD45RO, CCR7, CD25, CD127, CD95 and CD27, naive, central memory, regulatory and stem cell-like memory CD4+ T cells were sorted on a BD FACSAria II. Every sorted population had a purity above 95%. PBMCs were isolated right away by Lymphoprep density gradient centrifugation and were stained directly, without culture. To minimize batch effects, samples were stained and sorted in pairs, one healthy donor with one patient per experiment. Trimming at the junction amounts to 1 base on V and 6 bases on J, and the germline ends lie 16 bases apart. Inclusive of the bounding cysteine and phenylalanine, the CDR3 is 16 residues long. The entry retains the CDR3 DNA only, 48 bases that are in frame from base 1. The germline V gene gives CDR1 as SGHTA and CDR2 as FQGNSA. All of the isolated RNA was reverse transcribed with the High Capacity cDNA Reverse Transcription Kit, so expressed TCRB transcripts were sequenced. Deep immunoSEQ sequencing was applied to naive, central memory and regulatory T cell samples, giving an average of about 3.6 million total reads per sample. Sorted cells were lysed in RLT buffer and RNA was extracted with DNase-treated RNeasy Micro or Mini kits, depending on cell number. To prevent cross-contamination, each cell subset was processed individually, whereas patient and healthy donor samples were processed jointly. The immunoSEQ multiplex PCR was used to amplify TCRB sequences from cDNA, yielding 87-bp fragments that span the CDR3 region. Sequencing of the amplicons was performed on the Illumina HiSeq platform. As for the authors' bioinformatics: PCR bias was corrected computationally using synthetic template baselines, and reads within Hamming distance 2 were collapsed, with unmergeable singletons discarded. By aligning reads against IMGT, V, D and J genes, CDR3 length, and insertions or deletions at six rearrangement sites were assigned. Within each subset, clonotype counts were normalized to sorted cell number, and only after that were true diversity and Gini coefficients computed with the tcR R package. Repertoire sharing was quantified using the overlap coefficient calculated on TCRB nucleotide sequences. This immuneACCESS table, as held by TCRdb, lists in-frame sequences with V and J called but not all clones. Of the missing ones, under half trace to an unresolved V gene in checked studies; the others have no known cause. That table gives V, J and clone size, and the DNA gave D and trimming. This sample lists about 190,000 clones; roughly 7.1% were detected once. Together, the top ten hold about 0.95% of the sample.

Recombination connected TRBV7-2 to TRBJ2-4; the D gene is unclear. This clonotype was obtained from a woman in her 40s with type 1 diabetes. Material: central memory CD4+ T cells from blood. The CDR3 loop reads CASSLGAVMTGNIQYF. The DNA sequence is as follows: TGTGCCAGCAGCTTAGGCGCCGTCATGACTGGAAACATTCAGTACTTC.